This TCR beta chain was observed in a study of T cells in Graves' hyperthyroidism and ophthalmopathy. There were TCR beta CDR3 regions amplified from RNA transcripts. First-round RT-PCR targeting the TCR CDR3 was performed with the HTBI primer set. TCRdb ran MiXCR on the multiplex PCR reads and lists one entry per CDR3 protein. The sample shows about 500,000 distinct CDR3 sequences, 15% to 20% of them seen only once. This clonotype has only a few counts. This CDR3 is 13 amino acids long. The germline V gene encodes CDR1 MNHEY and CDR2 SVGEGT. Trimming took 10 bases from V and 0 from J, leaving 7 bases between them. Duration under 3 months, a NOSPECS grade of at least 4, and a Clinical Activity Score of at least 3 characterized the ophthalmopathy patients. PBMCs stemmed from more than 7.5 ml fresh peripheral blood.

The sample was blood. The rearrangement links TRBV6-2 or TRBV6-3 to TRBJ2-6; D may correspond to TRBD1 or TRBD2 (5 bases each). The origin of this receptor is a woman aged 25 to 39 with Graves' ophthalmopathy. The DNA of the CDR3 is TGTGCCACCGGGGCCTCTGGGGCCAACGTCCTGACTTTC. Residues: CATGASGANVLTF.